This TCR beta chain was found in a study of CD8 T cells in ankylosing spondylitis. General study points: A motif in TCR beta, a set of fewer than ten highly homologous variants, appeared characteristic of ankylosing spondylitis blood. Both synovial fluid and blood in reactive arthritis had previously been reported to carry some motif variants. The authors reported significant enrichment of disease-linked clones in matched ankylosing spondylitis synovial fluid.

About this clonotype: Its antigen is not known. A read error may account for a junction end that differs from germline.

A quantitative 5'-RACE method, one with molecular barcodes, was used to make TCR beta libraries. TCRdb ran MiXCR on the 5' RACE reads and lists one entry per CDR3 protein. The sample lists roughly 130,000 distinct CDR3 sequences; roughly 13% were seen once. The CDR3 has 15 residues. Looked up from germline, CDR1 is KGHSH and CDR2 is LQKENI. Sequenced material: blood, either unsorted or a sorted T cell fraction (not recorded which). The V gene is TRBV18, the J gene TRBJ1-3, with D possibly matching TRBD1 (6 bases). The TCR originated in a female donor with ankylosing spondylitis or in good health (not recorded which). The CDR3 protein is CASSPRTDSGNTVYF. In nucleotides, the CDR3 is TGTGCCAGCTCACCACGGACAGACTCTGGAAACACCGTATATTTT.